This TCR beta chain derives from a study of blood T cell repertoires in COVID-19. About the research overall: Some COVID-19 samples were acute and others convalescent; all came from the United States, Italy and Spain. Sources were T cells, B-cell-depleted T cells, or PBMCs; the material itself was cDNA or gDNA.

CDR3 length: 13 residues. Germline lookup yields CDR1 SQVTM and CDR2 ANQGSEA. V dropped 8 bases and J dropped 9; count of bases not matched to a gene: 8. Per the study methods: Amplification of reference gene primers provided the estimated nucleated cell counts. This table comes from immunoSEQ multiplex PCR, and its TCRdb copy is limited to in-frame clones, with some not included. The DNA was the basis for D and trimming; V, J and clone size are from that table. This table has approximately 51,000 clones, around 87% appearing once. This clone appeared a single time. This sequence originates from a man aged 45-65 years with active COVID-19. The sample consisted of peripheral blood. This chain connects TRBV29-1 to TRBJ2-1; 12 bases line up with TRBD2. The chain's CDR3 is CSSRASGRGEQFF. As DNA, the CDR3 is TGCAGCTCCCGGGCTAGCGGGAGGGGTGAGCAGTTCTTC.